This TCR beta chain comes out of a study of T cell responses to AZD1222 COVID-19 vaccine. General study results and limits: The study sampled repertoires only after the peak T cell response. In a largely white British group with more females than males, clonal diversity was possibly underestimated. Reports indicate that nearly half of spike-specific TCRs are directed at unmutated variant regions.

As concerns this clone: Its antigen is still unknown.

There are 16 residues in the CDR3. J gave up 6 bases and V 2 bases, and 5 bases lay outside the gene matches. The germline V gene has CDR1 PRHDT and CDR2 FYEKMQ (reference sequence). Using immunoSEQ multiplex PCR, the repertoire was profiled, and TCRdb retains in-frame clones only, with some absent. The sample carries 150,000 to 200,000 clones, about nine tenths recorded once. The sequence was collected from an adult who received the AZD1222 COVID-19 vaccine. The V gene is TRBV13, the J gene TRBJ1-6; 9 bases agree with TRBD1. Specimen: peripheral blood, collected 28 days after the second AZD1222 dose. The CDR3 loop reads CASSLRGQGLNSPLHF. The DNA for the CDR3 is TGTGCCAGCAGCTTACGGGGACAGGGACTTAATTCACCCCTCCACTTT.